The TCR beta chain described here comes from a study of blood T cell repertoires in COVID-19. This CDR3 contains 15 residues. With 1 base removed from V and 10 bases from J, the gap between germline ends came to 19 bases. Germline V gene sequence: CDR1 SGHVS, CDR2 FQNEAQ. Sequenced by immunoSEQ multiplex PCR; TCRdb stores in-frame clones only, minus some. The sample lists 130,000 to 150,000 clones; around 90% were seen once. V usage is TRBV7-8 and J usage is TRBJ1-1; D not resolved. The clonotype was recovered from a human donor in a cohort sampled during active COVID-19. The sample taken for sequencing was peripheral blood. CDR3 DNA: TGTGCCAGCAGCTTAGTCGTCGGAGGGCTGGGGAGAGCTTTCTTT. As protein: CASSLVVGGLGRAFF.